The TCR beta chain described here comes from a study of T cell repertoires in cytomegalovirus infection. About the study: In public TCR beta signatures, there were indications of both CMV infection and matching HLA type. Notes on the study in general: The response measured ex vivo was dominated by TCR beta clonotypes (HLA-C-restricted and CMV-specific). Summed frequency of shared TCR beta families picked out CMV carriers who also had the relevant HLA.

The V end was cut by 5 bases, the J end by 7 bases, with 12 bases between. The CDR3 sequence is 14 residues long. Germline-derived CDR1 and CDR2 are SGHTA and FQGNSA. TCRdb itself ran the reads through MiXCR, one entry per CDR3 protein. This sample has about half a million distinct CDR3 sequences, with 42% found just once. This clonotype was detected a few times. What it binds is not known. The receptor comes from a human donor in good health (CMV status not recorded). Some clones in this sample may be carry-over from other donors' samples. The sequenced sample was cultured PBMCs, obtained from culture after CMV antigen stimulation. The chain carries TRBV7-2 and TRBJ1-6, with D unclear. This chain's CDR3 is CASSATAKNSPLHF. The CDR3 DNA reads TGTGCCAGCAGCGCTACAGCGAAAAATTCACCCCTCCACTTT.